These 10 T cell receptor beta chains were sequenced from one sample in a study of blood T cell repertoires in COVID-19. The method was immunoSEQ multiplex PCR; TCRdb's version includes in-frame clones alone and lacks a portion of them. The sample includes 160,000 or so clones, more than 75% seen only once; the top ten take 10%. The source material was peripheral blood. The receptors here all came from a woman between 65 and 79 years old with COVID-19, enrolled during active disease.

V is TRBV6-4 and J is TRBJ2-3, with TRBD1 matching 9 bases. The junction had 5 bases not matched to a gene; V was cut back by 6 bases and J by 4 bases. CDR3 size: 14 residues. Germline CDR1 reads MRHNA; CDR2 reads SNTAGT. CDR3 sequence (DNA): TGTGCCAGCAGCCGGGACAGGGAGTCAGATACGCAGTATTTT. It encodes CASSRDRESDTQYF.

The J gene is TRBJ2-7, the V gene TRBV28; the D gene is possibly TRBD1 (5 bases). The CDR3 is made up of 16 amino acids. Germline V gene sequence: CDR1 MDHEN, CDR2 SYDVKM. V was cut by 7 bases and J by 1 base, with 20 bases left in between. The CDR3 reads CASITPGGALSYEQYF. In DNA form, the CDR3 reads TGTGCCAGCATCACCCCGGGTGGGGCCCTGTCCTACGAGCAGTACTTC.

The CDR3 DNA reads as TGTGCCAGCAGCTTATCCGGCAGGGGGCTTACCTACGAGCAGTACTTC. This codes for CASSLSGRGLTYEQYF. The V gene is TRBV5-6, the J gene TRBJ2-7, with 8 bases lining up with TRBD1. After removal of 2 bases from V and 2 bases from J, the junction contained 9 bases not matched to a gene. The CDR3 has 16 amino acids. Germline V gene sequence: CDR1 SGHDT, CDR2 YYEEEE.

Here the CDR3 reads CASSQEGFISSGGEETQYF. DNA for the CDR3: TGTGCCAGCAGCCAAGAGGGTTTCATAAGTAGCGGGGGGGAAGAGACCCAGTACTTC. The rearrangement uses TRBV4-2 and TRBJ2-5; 11 bases agree with TRBD2. J was trimmed by 3 bases and V by 0 bases; bases with no gene match: 12. The CDR3 extends over 19 amino acids. Germline CDR1 and CDR2: LGHNA and YNFKEQ.

The V call is TRBV5-1, the J call TRBJ2-1; TRBD2 matches 13 bases. Germline assignment: CDR1 SGHRS and CDR2 YFSETQ. J was trimmed by 8 bases and V by 4 bases; bases with no gene match: 9. The length of the CDR3 is 16 residues. This CDR3 is CASSPRRLAGGHEQFF. DNA of the CDR3: TGCGCCAGCAGCCCCCGCCGACTAGCGGGGGGCCATGAGCAGTTCTTC.

The chain couples TRBV27 to TRBJ1-2; no clear D gene. The CDR3 spans 12 residues. Germline loops: CDR1 MNHEY, CDR2 SMNVEV (reference sequence). Trimming shortened V by 8 bases and J by 1 base, and 8 bases separated the two germline ends. The CDR3 nucleotides read TGTGCCAGCTCCAGTCATAACTATGGCTACACCTTC. Amino acids: CASSSHNYGYTF.

The chain employs TRBV11-2 and TRBJ2-5, with 8 bases that match TRBD1. Germline trimming cut 5 bases from V and 4 bases from J; bases unmatched to any gene: 3. Germline CDR1 reads SGHAT; CDR2 reads FQNNGV. The CDR3 runs 13 residues. CDR3 sequence: CASSQDRVETQYF. DNA of the CDR3: TGTGCCAGCAGCCAGGACAGGGTAGAGACCCAGTACTTC.

CDR3 amino acids: CAISPQGSNSPLHF. CDR3 nucleotides: TGTGCCATCAGTCCCCAGGGTAGTAATTCACCCCTCCACTTT. The V and J genes are TRBV10-3 and TRBJ1-6; a possible D gene is TRBD1 (5 bases). Trimming left V 5 bases short and J 6 bases short, with 11 bases between. Germline V gene data show CDR1 as ENHRY and CDR2 as SYGVKD. The CDR3 is 14 residues long.

This chain joins TRBV11-3 and TRBJ1-1; D possibly corresponds to TRBD1 (5 bases). This CDR3 has 15 amino acids. Trimming pared 0 bases from V and 1 base from J, leaving 9 bases between. From germline, CDR1 is SGHNT and CDR2 YENEEA. Written as DNA, the CDR3 is TGTGCCAGCAGCTTAGAAGGGGCGAAGAACACTGAAGCTTTCTTT. Translation: CASSLEGAKNTEAFF.

This chain uses TRBV5-1 with TRBJ2-1; 7 bases line up with TRBD1. There are 13 residues in the CDR3. Trimming cost V 3 bases and J 3 bases; bases outside gene matches: 0. CDR1 is SGHRS and CDR2 is YFSETQ in the germline V gene. CDR3 protein: CASSWDSYNEQFF. The CDR3 nucleotides are TGCGCCAGCAGCTGGGACAGCTACAATGAGCAGTTCTTC. The full variable domain, with the rest looked up from reference TRBV5-1 and TRBJ2-1, is KAGVTQTPRYLIKTRGQQVTLSCSPISGHRSVSWYQQTPGQGLQFLFEYFSETQRNKGNFPGRFSGRQFSNSRSEMNVSTLELGDSALYLCASSWDSYNEQFFGPGTRLTVL.